A single sample is the source of the 18 T cell receptor beta chains below, sequenced in a study of T-cell reconstitution after alpha-beta-depleted transplantation in children. Unique molecular identifiers were incorporated when the TCRbeta library was constructed. TCRdb processed the PCR reads anew with MiXCR; each CDR3 protein has one entry. Of around 960,000 distinct CDR3 sequences listed, roughly 29% are singletons. The source was PBMCs, mostly from graft donor cells, collected 360 days after TCRalphabeta/CD19-depleted stem cell transplant. The origin of the receptors is a boy under two years old who had a stem cell transplant for SCID, so the T cells may come from the graft donor.

V is TRBV5-5 and J is TRBJ1-1; possible D gene TRBD1, 5 bases. The length of the CDR3 is 14 residues. V lost 1 base, J lost 4 bases, and 11 bases lay in between. Looked up from germline, CDR1 is SGHKS and CDR2 is YYEKEE (reference sequence). In nucleotides, the CDR3 is TGTGCCAGCAGCTTGCTTCCGGGACCCACTGAAGCTTTCTTT. This codes for CASSLLPGPTEAFF. The variable domain in full, with the rest retrieved from reference TRBV5-5 and TRBJ1-1, is DAGVTQSPTHLIKTRGQQVTLRCSPISGHKSVSWYQQVLGQGPQFIFQYYEKEERGRGNFPDRFSARQFPNYSSELNVNALLLGDSALYLCASSLLPGPTEAFFGQGTRLTVV.

This chain joins TRBV12-3 or TRBV12-4 and TRBJ1-4; D is undetermined. The CDR3 is 15 residues long. V was clipped by 1 base and J by 0 bases, with 6 bases between them. The CDR3 reads CASSLGLATNEKLFF. Written as DNA, the CDR3 is TGTGCCAGCAGTTTAGGATTGGCAACTAATGAAAAACTGTTTTTT.

This clonotype has a handful of counts. This rearrangement joins TRBV20-1 to TRBJ2-1, with no clear D. Per germline, CDR1 DFQATT and CDR2 SNEGSKA (reference sequence). The CDR3 spans 13 residues. V was shortened by 6 bases and J by 2 bases, with 11 bases between the two germline ends. The CDR3 protein is CSAGQSAYNEQFF. CDR3 nucleotides: TGCAGTGCCGGGCAATCGGCCTACAATGAGCAGTTCTTC.

This clonotype was detected only a few times. The rearrangement links TRBV11-1 to TRBJ2-2, with TRBD2 matching over 13 bases. Germline V gives CDR1 SGHAT, CDR2 FQDESV (reference sequence). V dropped 0 bases and J dropped 2; count of bases not matched to a gene: 9. This CDR3 contains 20 residues. In DNA form, the CDR3 reads TGTGCCAGCAGCTTAGCAAAGGGACTAGCGGGGCTTCTAAACACCGGGGAGCTGTTTTTT. Translated, it gives CASSLAKGLAGLLNTGELFF.

This clonotype was found a few times. The chain combines TRBV4-2 with TRBJ2-7; D gene uncertain. The V gene's germline CDR1 is LGHNA and CDR2 YNFKEQ. This CDR3 comprises 15 residues. Trimming stripped 7 bases from V and 3 bases from J, with 19 bases between. The CDR3 nucleotides read TGTGCCAGCACTCCTCCGGGTCCTCGGAGCTACGAGCAGTACTTC. Amino acids: CASTPPGPRSYEQYF.

This clonotype has just a few counts. J is TRBJ1-3 and V is TRBV7-9; a possible D gene is TRBD1 (5 bases). CDR1 is SEHNR and CDR2 is FQNEAQ in the germline V gene (reference sequence). The CDR3 has 16 amino acids. V was clipped by 5 bases and J by 0 bases, with 14 bases between them. DNA for the CDR3: TGTGCCAGCAGCGCCGGGACCGACACCTCTGGAAACACCATATATTTT. This encodes CASSAGTDTSGNTIYF. Based on the CDR3 plus reference TRBV7-9 and TRBJ1-3, the full variable domain is DTGVSQNPRHKITKRGQNVTFRCDPISEHNRLYWYRQTLGQGPEFLTYFQNEAQLEKSRLLSDRFSAERPKGSFSTLEIQRTEQGDSAMYLCASSAGTDTSGNTIYFGEGSWLTVV.

This clonotype was seen only a few times. J is TRBJ2-7 and V is TRBV29-1; weak D call: TRBD1 (6 bases). Germline CDR1 reads SQVTM; CDR2 reads ANQGSEA. This CDR3 is built from 13 residues. Trimming shortened V by 4 bases and J by 3 bases, and 13 bases separated the two germline ends. CDR3 sequence: CSVAGTTGYEQYF. Written as DNA, the CDR3 is TGCAGCGTTGCCGGGACAACGGGCTACGAGCAGTACTTC.

This clonotype was seen ten or more times. The chain joins TRBV5-1 to TRBJ1-1; 8 nucleotides align to TRBD1. Per the germline V gene, CDR1 is SGHRS and CDR2 is YFSETQ. J lost 3 bases, V lost 4 bases, and 8 bases had no gene match. This CDR3 is built from 15 residues. Here the CDR3 reads CASSERTGWYTEAFF. In nucleotides, the CDR3 is TGCGCCAGCAGCGAACGGACAGGGTGGTACACTGAAGCTTTCTTT.

This CDR3 is CSARDWGKTPPEQYF. In DNA form, the CDR3 reads TGCAGTGCTAGAGATTGGGGGAAGACACCACCCGAGCAGTACTTC. The gene calls are TRBV20-1 and TRBJ2-7; D is perhaps TRBD1 or TRBD2 (5 bases each). Germline CDR1 and CDR2: DFQATT and SNEGSKA (reference sequence). V gave up 0 bases and J gave up 6 bases, with 18 bases separating them. This CDR3 comprises 15 residues.

Ten or more counts support this clonotype. The V gene is TRBV12-3 or TRBV12-4, the J gene TRBJ2-1, with 11 bases aligning to TRBD2. With 2 bases clipped from V and 4 bases from J, the junction kept 1 base outside the gene matches. The CDR3 runs to 15 residues. CDR3 sequence reads: CASSLLAGGYNEQFF. In nucleotides, the CDR3 is TGTGCCAGCAGTTTACTAGCGGGGGGTTACAATGAGCAGTTCTTC.

This clonotype turned up a few times. The rearrangement joins TRBV20-1 to TRBJ2-1; no clear D gene. The CDR3 is 15 amino acids. Germline lookup yields CDR1 DFQATT and CDR2 SNEGSKA (reference sequence). Deletions cut 0 bases from V and 2 bases from J, with 11 bases between. CDR3 amino acids: CSAREYYRPYNEQFF. The DNA for the CDR3 is TGCAGTGCTAGAGAGTACTACCGTCCCTACAATGAGCAGTTCTTC.

The chain recombines TRBV5-1 with TRBJ2-7; D possibly corresponds to TRBD1 (6 bases). Trimming left V 5 bases short and J 6 bases short, with 12 bases between. The CDR3 is made up of 12 amino acids. Germline V gives CDR1 SGHRS, CDR2 YFSETQ. CDR3 DNA: TGCGCCAGCAGTCAGGGGCGTCTCGAGCAGTACTTC. It is translated as CASSQGRLEQYF.

This clonotype appeared a few times. The gene calls are TRBV9 and TRBJ1-2; possible D gene TRBD1, 6 bases. Between the trimmed V and J ends, which lost 3 bases and 4 bases, there was a span of 19 bases. The germline gives CDR1 SGDLS, CDR2 YYNGEE. The CDR3 runs 16 residues. The CDR3 reads CASSATTGRERYGYTF. The CDR3 DNA is TGTGCCAGCAGCGCTACGACAGGCCGCGAGCGCTATGGCTACACCTTC.

The chain links TRBV12-3 or TRBV12-4 to TRBJ2-1; D remains ambiguous. The CDR3 is 13 residues long. V lost 3 bases and J 10 bases, leaving 13 bases between the germline ends. CDR3 DNA sequence: TGTGCCAGCAGTTTCGGCCCAGTCGAAGAGCAGTTCTTC. It translates to CASSFGPVEEQFF.

J is TRBJ2-2 and V is TRBV12-3 or TRBV12-4; weak D call: TRBD2 (6 bases). The CDR3 length is 15 residues. Trimming removed 4 bases from V and 4 bases from J, with 13 bases in between. CDR3 sequence (DNA): TGTGCCAGCAGTTCTACTAGCTCGGGCACCGGGGAGCTGTTTTTT. It is translated as CASSSTSSGTGELFF.

The genes are TRBV20-1 and TRBJ1-1; TRBD1 is a possible D gene (5 bases). V lost 5 bases, J lost 5 bases, and 12 bases lay in between. CDR1 DFQATT and CDR2 SNEGSKA come from the germline V gene (reference sequence). The CDR3 contains 12 residues. The CDR3 sequence: CSARAGGTEAFF. CDR3 nucleotide sequence: TGCAGTGCTCGGGCGGGGGGGACTGAAGCTTTCTTT.

This clonotype was counted between two and nine times. The chain couples TRBV12-3 or TRBV12-4 to TRBJ1-2; a weak D match, TRBD1 (6 bases). The V and J ends lost 4 bases and 1 base respectively, with 13 bases between them. This CDR3 region has 15 residues. CDR3 in amino acids: CASSSRGHRNYGYTF. The CDR3 DNA reads as TGTGCCAGCAGTTCGAGGGGACACCGTAACTATGGCTACACCTTC.

The chain uses TRBV6-1 and TRBJ2-5; D call uncertain. The germline V gene has CDR1 MNHNS and CDR2 SASEGT. The ends were cut back, 5 bases at V and 5 bases at J, with 15 bases in the middle. The CDR3 loop spans 14 amino acids. The CDR3 here is CASSPDGLWETQYF. The DNA of the CDR3 is TGTGCCAGCAGTCCGGACGGCTTATGGGAGACCCAGTACTTC.